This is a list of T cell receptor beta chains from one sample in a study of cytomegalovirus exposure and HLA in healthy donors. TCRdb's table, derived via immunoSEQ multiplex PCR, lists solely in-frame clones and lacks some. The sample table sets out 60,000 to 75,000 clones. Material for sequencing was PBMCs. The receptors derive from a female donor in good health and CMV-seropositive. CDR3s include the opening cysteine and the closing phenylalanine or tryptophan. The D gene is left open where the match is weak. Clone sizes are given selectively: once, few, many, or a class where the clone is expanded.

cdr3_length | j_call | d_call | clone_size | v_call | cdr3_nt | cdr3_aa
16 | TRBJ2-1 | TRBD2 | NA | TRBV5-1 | TGCGCCAGCAGCCCCCGACTAGCGGGAGGGTCGAATGAGCAGTTCTTC | CASSPRLAGGSNEQFF
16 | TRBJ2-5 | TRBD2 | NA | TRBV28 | TGTGCCAGCAGTTTATCCCTAGCGGGAGTGGAGGAGACCCAGTACTTC | CASSLSLAGVEETQYF
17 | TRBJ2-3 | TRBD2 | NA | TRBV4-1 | TGCGCCAGCAGCCAAGATCCGGGACTAGCGGCCGCAGATACGCAGTATTTT | CASSQDPGLAAADTQYF
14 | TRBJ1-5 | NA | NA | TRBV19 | TGTGCCAGTAGTATATCCAGGGAAGGTCAGCCCCAGCATTTT | CASSISREGQPQHF
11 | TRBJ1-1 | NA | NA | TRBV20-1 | TGCAGTGTTTCAGGGAACACTGAAGCTTTCTTT | CSVSGNTEAFF
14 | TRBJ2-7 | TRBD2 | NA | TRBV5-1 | TGCGCCAGCAGCTTTAGCGGGGGCGCCTACGAGCAGTACTTC | CASSFSGGAYEQYF
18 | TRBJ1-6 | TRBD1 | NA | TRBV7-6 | TGTGCCAGCAGCTCGGGGGATACGGACAGGGGCTATAATTCACCCCTCCACTTT | CASSSGDTDRGYNSPLHF
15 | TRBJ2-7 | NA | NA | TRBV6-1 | TGTGCCAGCAGTCCGGAGGGGAGCGGAGCATACGAGCAGTACTTC | CASSPEGSGAYEQYF
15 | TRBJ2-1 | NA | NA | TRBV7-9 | TGTGCCAGCAGTTACGTTCAGGGGTCCTACAATGAGCAGTTCTTC | CASSYVQGSYNEQFF
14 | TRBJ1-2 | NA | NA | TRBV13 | TGTGCCAGCAGCTTAGTGGCGCCAGGGGATGGCTACACCTTC | CASSLVAPGDGYTF
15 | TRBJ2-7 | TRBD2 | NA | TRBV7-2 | TGTGCCAGCGGCTTGGTGGGGGGGGATCGGTACGAGCAGTACTTC | CASGLVGGDRYEQYF
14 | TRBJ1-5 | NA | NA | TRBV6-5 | TGTGCCAGGTGGGACATCTGCTGCAATCAGCCCCAGCATTTT | CARWDICCNQPQHF
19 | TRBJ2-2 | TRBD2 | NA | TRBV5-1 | TGCGCCAGCAGCTTGGGGGCCTTAGCGGGGGGGCCCGGCACCGGGGAGCTGTTTTTT | CASSLGALAGGPGTGELFF
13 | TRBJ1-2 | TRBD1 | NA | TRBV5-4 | TGTGCCAGCAGCGGTGACAGGGTCTATGGCTACACCTTC | CASSGDRVYGYTF
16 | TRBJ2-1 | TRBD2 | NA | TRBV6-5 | TGTGCCAGCAGTTCGGGACTAGCGGGAGGGCCCAATGAGCAGTTCTTC | CASSSGLAGGPNEQFF
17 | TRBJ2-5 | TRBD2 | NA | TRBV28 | TGTGCCAGCGTGGGGGGGGGTAGCGGGAGGGCCCGGGAGACCCAGTACTTC | CASVGGGSGRARETQYF
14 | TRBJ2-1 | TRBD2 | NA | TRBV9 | TGTGCCAGCAGCGTGAGCGGGGGGGACAATGAGCAGTTCTTC | CASSVSGGDNEQFF
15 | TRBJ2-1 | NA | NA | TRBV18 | TGTGCCAGCTCATCCCTCGAAACGACGACAAATGAGCAGTTCTTC | CASSSLETTTNEQFF
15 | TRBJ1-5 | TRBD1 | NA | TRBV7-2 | TGTGCCAGCAGCCAGGGACAGGGGCTGGATCAGCCCCAGCATTTT | CASSQGQGLDQPQHF
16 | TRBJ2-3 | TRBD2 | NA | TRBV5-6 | TGTGCCAGCAGCTTGGTTTTAGCGGGGTCCACAGATACGCAGTATTTT | CASSLVLAGSTDTQYF
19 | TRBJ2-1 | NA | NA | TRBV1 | TGCACCAGCAGCGGTAGTGGGGGGAGCTTCTCCGAGGGCTACAATGAGCAGTTCTTC | CTSSGSGGSFSEGYNEQFF
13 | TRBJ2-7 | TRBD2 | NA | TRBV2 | TGTGCCAGCAGTGAGGTTAGCGGGTACGAGCAGTACTTC | CASSEVSGYEQYF
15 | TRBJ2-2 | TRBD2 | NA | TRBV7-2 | TGTGCCAGCAGCCCCGGGGGGTCGGGCACCGGGGAGCTGTTTTTT | CASSPGGSGTGELFF
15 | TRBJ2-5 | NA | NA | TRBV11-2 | TGTGCCAGCAGCGCTGACTCGGACTACGGGGAGACCCAGTACTTC | CASSADSDYGETQYF
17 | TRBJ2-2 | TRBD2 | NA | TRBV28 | TGTGCCAGCAGTTCCCTCGGGGGGGCGGCTACGGCCGGGGAGCTGTTTTTT | CASSSLGGAATAGELFF
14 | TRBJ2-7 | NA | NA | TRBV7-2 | TGTGCCAGCAGCCCTCAGCGTCGTGACTACGAGCAGTACTTC | CASSPQRRDYEQYF
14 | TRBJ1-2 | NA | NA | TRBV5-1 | TGCGCCAGCAGCTTGGGTCTATTGTCCGATGTCTACACCTTC | CASSLGLLSDVYTF
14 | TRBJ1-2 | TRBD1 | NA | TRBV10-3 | TGTGCCAGCTCCGGGACAGCAATTAACTATGGCTACACCTTC | CASSGTAINYGYTF
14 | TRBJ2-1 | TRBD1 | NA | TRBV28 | TGTGCCAGCAGAAAAAGGACAGGACTCAATGAGCAGTTCTTC | CASRKRTGLNEQFF
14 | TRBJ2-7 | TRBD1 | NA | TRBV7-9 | TGTGCCAGCAGCCCGGGACAGGGTATCTACGAGCAGTACTTC | CASSPGQGIYEQYF
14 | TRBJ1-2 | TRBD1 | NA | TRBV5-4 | TGTGCCAGCAAATCGGGACAGCTAACTTATGGCTACACCTTC | CASKSGQLTYGYTF
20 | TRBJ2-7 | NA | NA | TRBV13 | TGTGCCAGCAGCTCTAGGGCCCAGTGGGGAGGAGTCCGGCAGATAAGCGAGCAGTACTTC | CASSSRAQWGGVRQISEQYF
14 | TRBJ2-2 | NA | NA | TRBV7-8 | TGTGCCAGCAGCCCGGGTCTGAACACCGGGGAGCTGTTTTTT | CASSPGLNTGELFF
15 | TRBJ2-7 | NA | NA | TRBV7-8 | TGTGCCAGCAGATATGGGGGGGCGGATTCCTACGAGCAGTACTTC | CASRYGGADSYEQYF
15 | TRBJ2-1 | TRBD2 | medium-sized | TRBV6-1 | TGTGCCAGCAGTGAATTACTAGCGGACTACAATGAGCAGTTCTTC | CASSELLADYNEQFF
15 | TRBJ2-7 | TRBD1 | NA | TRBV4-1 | TGCGCCAGCAGCCAACGGGACAGGGGGCTTTCCGAGCAGTACTTC | CASSQRDRGLSEQYF
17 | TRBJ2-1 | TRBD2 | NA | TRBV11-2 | TGTGCCAGCAGCTTAGAAGGACTAGCGGGCAAAAACAATGAGCAGTTCTTC | CASSLEGLAGKNNEQFF
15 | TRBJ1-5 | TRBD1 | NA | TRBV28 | TGTGCCACCGGTCCGATCGGGGACAGGTTCGAGCCCCAGCATTTT | CATGPIGDRFEPQHF
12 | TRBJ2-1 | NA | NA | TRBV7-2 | TGTGCCAGCAGCTCCTATAACAATGAGCAGTTCTTC | CASSSYNNEQFF
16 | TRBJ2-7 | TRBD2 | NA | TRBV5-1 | TGCGCCAGCAGTTTTGGTAGCGGGGGGACCTCTGTCGAGCAGTACTTC | CASSFGSGGTSVEQYF
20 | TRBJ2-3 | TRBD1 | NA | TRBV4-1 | TGCGCCAGCCCTCCTTTCAGCAATCGGGTACAGGGGGCCACCACAGATACGCAGTATTTT | CASPPFSNRVQGATTDTQYF
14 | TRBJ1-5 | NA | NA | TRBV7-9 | TGTGCCAGCAGCTTACAGGGTAGCAATCAGCCCCAGCATTTT | CASSLQGSNQPQHF
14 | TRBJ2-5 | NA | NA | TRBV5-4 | TGTGCCAGCAGCCGTTTTGGACAGCAAGAGACCCAGTACTTC | CASSRFGQQETQYF
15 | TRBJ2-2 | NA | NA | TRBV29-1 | TGCAGCGGTAGCGGGACAGGGTCGAACACCGGGGAGCTGTTTTTT | CSGSGTGSNTGELFF
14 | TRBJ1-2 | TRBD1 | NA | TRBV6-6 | TGTGCCAGCAGTTATCGACAGGGGGTAGATGGCTACACCTTC | CASSYRQGVDGYTF